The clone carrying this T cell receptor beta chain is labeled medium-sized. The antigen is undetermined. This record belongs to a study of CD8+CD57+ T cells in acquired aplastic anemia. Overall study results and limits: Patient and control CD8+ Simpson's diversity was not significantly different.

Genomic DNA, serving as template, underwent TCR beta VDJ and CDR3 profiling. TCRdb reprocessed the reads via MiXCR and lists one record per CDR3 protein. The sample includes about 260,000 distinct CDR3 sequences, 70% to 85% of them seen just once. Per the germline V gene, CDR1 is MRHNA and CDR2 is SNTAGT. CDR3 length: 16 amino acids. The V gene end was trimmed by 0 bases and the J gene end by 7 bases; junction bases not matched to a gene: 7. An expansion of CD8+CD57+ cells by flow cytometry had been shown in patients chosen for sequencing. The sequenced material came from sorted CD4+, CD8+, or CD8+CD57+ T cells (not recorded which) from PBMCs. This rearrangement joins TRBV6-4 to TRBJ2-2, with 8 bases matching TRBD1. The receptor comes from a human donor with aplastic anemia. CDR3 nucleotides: TGTGCCAGCAGTGACTCGAGTACAGGGGGGATCGGGGAGCTGTTTTTT. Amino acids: CASSDSSTGGIGELFF.